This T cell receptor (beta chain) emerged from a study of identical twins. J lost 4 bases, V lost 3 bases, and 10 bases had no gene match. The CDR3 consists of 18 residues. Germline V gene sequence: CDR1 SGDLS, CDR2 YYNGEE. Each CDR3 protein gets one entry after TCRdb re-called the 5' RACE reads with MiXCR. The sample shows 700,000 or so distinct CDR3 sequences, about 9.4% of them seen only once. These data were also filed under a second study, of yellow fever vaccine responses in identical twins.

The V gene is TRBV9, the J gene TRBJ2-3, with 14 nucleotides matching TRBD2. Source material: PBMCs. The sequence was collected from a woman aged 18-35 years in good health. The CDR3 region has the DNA TGTGCCAGCAGCGCCTCGGGACTAGCGGGGGTAGGAGCAGATACGCAGTATTTT. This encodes CASSASGLAGVGADTQYF.